Each of the 18 T cell receptor beta chains below was sequenced from the same sample in a study of blood T cells in healthy people across ages (dated by TCRdb to the mid-2010s). Libraries were built with 5' RACE. The second PCR ran for about 6 to 11 cycles and used a J-beta primer mix along with a sample-barcoded 5' primer. In TCRdb, the public reads were trimmed at Q25 with fastp and aligned with MiXCR, with productive beta chains retained. All rows with the same CDR3 protein become a single entry with the most common DNA and genes. In this sample the table shows around 2 million distinct CDR3 sequences, roughly 43% of which occur a single time. The top ten hold more than 20% of the sample. The sequenced sample was blood. The receptors derive from a human donor in good health.

The chain has TRBV27 and TRBJ1-2, with 9 bases aligning to TRBD1. This CDR3 is built from 17 residues. CDR1 and CDR2 (germline): MNHEY, SMNVEV (reference sequence). Trimming took 5 bases from V and 7 from J; bases not matched to a gene: 17. The CDR3 DNA sequence: TGTGCCAGCAGTCCCTGGAACCGCGCGGACAGGGGAAGTGGCTACACCTTC. Translating it yields CASSPWNRADRGSGYTF.

The chain uses TRBV7-9 and TRBJ2-1, with a possible D match to TRBD2 (5 bases). The DNA matches TRBJ2-7 better at its end, which makes the J call doubtful. The CDR3 length is 16 residues. CDR1 is SEHNR, CDR2 FQNEAQ, per germline (reference sequence). CDR3 protein: CASSSLVRVSYNEQYF. The CDR3 DNA reads as TGTGCCAGCAGCTCCCTAGTGAGGGTCTCCTACAACGAGCAGTACTTC.

This clonotype was recorded a few times. V gene TRBV4-3 combines with J gene TRBJ1-2; 7 bases agree with TRBD1. The V and J ends lost 0 bases and 5 bases, in that order; junction bases with no gene match: 9. CDR3 length: 16 residues. Germline lookup yields CDR1 LGHNA and CDR2 YSLEER. The CDR3 DNA reads as TGCGCCAGCAGCCAAGATGGTCTTTCGACAGGGTATGGCTACACCTTC. It encodes CASSQDGLSTGYGYTF.

The V gene is TRBV6-5, the J gene TRBJ1-2; 7 bases agree with TRBD1. Germline V gene sequence: CDR1 MNHEY, CDR2 SVGAGI. The CDR3 has 14 residues. V lost 9 bases, J lost 5 bases, and 12 bases stayed unmatched. CDR3 nucleotides: TGTGCCAGTAGTAGACAGGGCGTCGGGTATGGCTACACCTTC. Its protein is CASSRQGVGYGYTF.

V and J are TRBV12-3 or TRBV12-4 and TRBJ2-4; 15 bases are a match to TRBD2. The V and J ends lost 5 bases and 13 bases, in that order; junction bases with no gene match: 9. The CDR3 is 15 amino acids. The CDR3 DNA reads as TGTGCCAGCAGTGAGGGACTAGCGGGGGGTGTGGAGCAGTACTTC. The encoded protein is CASSEGLAGGVEQYF.

This clonotype has a handful of counts. This chain's CDR3 is CAIAIWSSGANVLTF. As DNA, the CDR3 is TGTGCCATAGCCATCTGGAGCTCTGGGGCCAACGTCCTGACTTTC. This rearrangement joins TRBV7-8 to TRBJ2-6; D unclear. V dropped 10 bases and J dropped 0 bases, with 13 bases sitting between them. CDR3 size: 15 residues. Germline assignment: CDR1 SGHVS and CDR2 FQNEAQ.

This clonotype occurred a few times. The chain links TRBV12-3 or TRBV12-4 to TRBJ2-7; perhaps TRBD1 as D (5 bases). This CDR3 contains 13 residues. V was pared by 3 bases and J by 5 bases, with 11 bases between. The CDR3 reads CASSFGWGHEQYF. The CDR3 DNA reads as TGTGCCAGCAGTTTTGGTTGGGGCCACGAGCAGTACTTC.

CDR3 sequence: CASSEVWTDTQYF. The CDR3 DNA reads TGTGCCAGCAGTGAAGTTTGGACAGATACGCAGTATTTT. The rearrangement joins TRBV6-1 to TRBJ2-3; D is unresolved. The CDR3 runs 13 residues. The ends were cut back, 1 base at V and 3 bases at J, with 5 bases in the middle. The germline CDR1 and CDR2 sequences are MNHNS and SASEGT.

This chain uses TRBV15 with TRBJ1-2; 8 nucleotides align to TRBD1. Germline loops: CDR1 LNHNV, CDR2 YYDKDF (reference sequence). Trimming removed 2 bases from V and 8 bases from J; junction bases left unmatched: 13. CDR3 size: 16 residues. The CDR3 bases are TGTGCCACCAGCAGACCCTCCCCCACAGGGGGAGAAGGCTACACCTTC. Translation: CATSRPSPTGGEGYTF.

The J gene is TRBJ2-5, the V gene TRBV5-1; the match to TRBD2 covers 7 bases. Germline V gene sequence: CDR1 SGHRS, CDR2 YFSETQ. The CDR3 sequence is 14 residues long. V trimming: 4 bases; J trimming: 1 base; junction bases outside the gene matches: 4. CDR3 sequence reads: CASSKGLLQETQYF. The CDR3, as DNA: TGCGCCAGCAGCAAGGGACTACTCCAAGAGACCCAGTACTTC.

The chain recombines TRBV7-3 with TRBJ1-1; D is perhaps TRBD1 (5 bases). Trimming stripped 5 bases from V and 10 bases from J, with 20 bases between. This CDR3 comprises 14 residues. Germline V gene sequence: CDR1 SGHTA, CDR2 FQGTGA. The chain's CDR3 is CASSTNGGMERAFF. The CDR3 nucleotides read TGTGCCAGCAGCACCAACGGGGGGATGGAACGAGCTTTCTTT.

This clonotype was counted once. A much larger clonotype is one base distant, so this may be a read error. The chain links TRBV20-1 to TRBJ2-1; possibly TRBD1 for D (5 bases). Germline CDR1 DFQATT, CDR2 SNEGSKA (reference sequence). This CDR3 spans 11 amino acids. Trimming removed 4 bases from V and 8 bases from J, with 9 bases in between. CDR3 sequence: CSANRGDEQFF. For the CDR3, the DNA is TGCAGTGCTAATAGGGGCGATGAGCAGTTCTTC.

The chain employs TRBV4-2 and TRBJ1-2; the D is unclear. This CDR3 contains 15 residues. V was pared by 2 bases and J by 5 bases, with 15 bases between. Germline assignment: CDR1 LGHNA and CDR2 YNFKEQ. Here the CDR3 reads CASSQSSPQAYGYTF. CDR3 sequence (DNA): TGTGCCAGCAGCCAATCTTCCCCGCAGGCGTATGGCTACACCTTC.

The gene calls are TRBV13 and TRBJ1-1; D is unresolved. The ends were cut back, 5 bases at V and 6 bases at J, with 10 bases in the middle. Germline CDR1 reads PRHDT; CDR2 reads FYEKMQ (reference sequence). The CDR3 has 12 residues. CDR3 in amino acids: CASSMVVAEAFF. The CDR3 coding sequence is TGTGCCAGCAGCATGGTGGTGGCTGAAGCTTTCTTT.

The chain is built from TRBV20-1 and TRBJ2-1; maybe TRBD1 (6 bases). Per germline, CDR1 DFQATT and CDR2 SNEGSKA (reference sequence). The CDR3 loop spans 14 amino acids. V lost 6 bases and J lost 0, with 12 bases in between. The CDR3 loop is CSAEDRSSYNEQFF. The CDR3 nucleotides read TGCAGTGCAGAAGACAGGAGCTCCTACAATGAGCAGTTCTTC.

This clonotype was detected ten times or more. One end of the junction fails to match germline, which may point to a read error. The V gene is TRBV5-1, the J gene TRBJ2-7; D possibly corresponds to TRBD2 (6 bases). The CDR3 runs to 14 residues. Germline V gene lookup returns CDR1 SGHRS and CDR2 YFSETQ. The CDR3 DNA reads as TGTGCCAGCAGTTTAGGGACTCGGGCCTACGAGCAGTACTTC. Translated, it gives CASSLGTRAYEQYF.

In this sample, this clonotype turned up a few times. The genes are TRBV29-1 and TRBJ1-2; no definite D call. This CDR3 is 13 amino acids long. Deletions cut 1 base from V and 5 bases from J, with 11 bases between. Germline V gene sequence: CDR1 SQVTM, CDR2 ANQGSEA. The CDR3 loop reads CSVEVHAGYGYTF. CDR3 in DNA: TGCAGCGTTGAAGTACATGCGGGGTATGGCTACACCTTC.

This clonotype was observed a single time. This chain connects TRBV7-9 to TRBJ1-4; weak D call: TRBD1 (5 bases). Germline CDR1 reads SEHNR; CDR2 reads FQNEAQ (reference sequence). V was trimmed by 4 bases and J by 8 bases, leaving 17 bases between them. The CDR3 is made up of 15 amino acids. CDR3 in DNA: TGTGCCAGCAGCTACCGGGACCGACTCGAAGAAAAACTGTTTTTT. This codes for CASSYRDRLEEKLFF.